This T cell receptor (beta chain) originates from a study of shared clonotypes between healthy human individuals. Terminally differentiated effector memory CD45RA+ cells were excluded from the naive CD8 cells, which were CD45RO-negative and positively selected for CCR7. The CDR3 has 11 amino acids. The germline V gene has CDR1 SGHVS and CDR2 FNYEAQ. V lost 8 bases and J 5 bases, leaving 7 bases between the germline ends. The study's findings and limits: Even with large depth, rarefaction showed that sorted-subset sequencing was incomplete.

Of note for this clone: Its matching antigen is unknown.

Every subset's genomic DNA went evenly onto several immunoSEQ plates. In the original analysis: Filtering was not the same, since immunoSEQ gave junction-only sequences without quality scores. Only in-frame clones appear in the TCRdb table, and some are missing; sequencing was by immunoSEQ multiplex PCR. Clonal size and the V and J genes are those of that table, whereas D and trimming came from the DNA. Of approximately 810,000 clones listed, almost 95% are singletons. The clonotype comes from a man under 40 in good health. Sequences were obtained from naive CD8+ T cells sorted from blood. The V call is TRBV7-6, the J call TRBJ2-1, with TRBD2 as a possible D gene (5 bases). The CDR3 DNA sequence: TGTGCCAGCGGAGGAAACAATGAGCAGTTCTTC. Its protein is CASGGNNEQFF.